This T cell receptor beta chain is drawn from a study of blood T cell repertoires in COVID-19. Study at large: Samples came from the United States, Italy and Spain, spanning acute and convalescent COVID-19. The analysed material was cDNA or gDNA that came from T cells, B-cell-depleted T cells, or PBMCs.

In the original workflow: Reference gene primer amplification gave nucleated cell count estimates. The repertoire was sequenced with immunoSEQ multiplex PCR; TCRdb's copy has only in-frame clones and lacks some. V and J calls and clone size come straight from that table; D and trimming were deduced from the DNA. The sample records about 97,000 clones, around 85% being singletons. This CDR3 has 12 residues. Trimming shortened V by 2 bases and J by 2 bases, and 7 bases separated the two germline ends. Germline V gene data show CDR1 as GTSNPN and CDR2 as SVGIG (reference sequence). This chain joins TRBV30 and TRBJ2-7; the D gene is possibly TRBD1 (6 bases). The TCR was taken from a woman between 65 and 79 years old with active or convalescent COVID-19. What was sequenced was peripheral blood. CDR3 region: CAWSRQAYEQYF. The CDR3 nucleotides are TGTGCCTGGAGTAGACAGGCCTACGAGCAGTACTTC.